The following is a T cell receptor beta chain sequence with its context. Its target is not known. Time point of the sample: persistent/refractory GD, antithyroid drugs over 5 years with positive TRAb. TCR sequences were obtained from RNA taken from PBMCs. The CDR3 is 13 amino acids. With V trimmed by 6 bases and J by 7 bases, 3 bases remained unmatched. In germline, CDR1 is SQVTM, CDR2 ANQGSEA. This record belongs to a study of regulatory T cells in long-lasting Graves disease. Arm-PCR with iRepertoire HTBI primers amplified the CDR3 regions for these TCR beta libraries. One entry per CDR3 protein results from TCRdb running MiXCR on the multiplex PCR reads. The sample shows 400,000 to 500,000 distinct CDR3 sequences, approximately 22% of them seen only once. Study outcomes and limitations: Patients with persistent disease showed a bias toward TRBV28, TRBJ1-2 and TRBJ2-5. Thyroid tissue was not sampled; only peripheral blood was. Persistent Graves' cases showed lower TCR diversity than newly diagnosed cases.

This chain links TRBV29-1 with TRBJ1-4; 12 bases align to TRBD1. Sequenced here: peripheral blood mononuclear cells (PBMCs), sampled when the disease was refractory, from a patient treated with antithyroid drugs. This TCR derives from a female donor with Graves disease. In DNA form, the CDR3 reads TGCAGCGTGAGGGACAGGGGGCCTGAAAAACTGTTTTTT. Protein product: CSVRDRGPEKLFF.